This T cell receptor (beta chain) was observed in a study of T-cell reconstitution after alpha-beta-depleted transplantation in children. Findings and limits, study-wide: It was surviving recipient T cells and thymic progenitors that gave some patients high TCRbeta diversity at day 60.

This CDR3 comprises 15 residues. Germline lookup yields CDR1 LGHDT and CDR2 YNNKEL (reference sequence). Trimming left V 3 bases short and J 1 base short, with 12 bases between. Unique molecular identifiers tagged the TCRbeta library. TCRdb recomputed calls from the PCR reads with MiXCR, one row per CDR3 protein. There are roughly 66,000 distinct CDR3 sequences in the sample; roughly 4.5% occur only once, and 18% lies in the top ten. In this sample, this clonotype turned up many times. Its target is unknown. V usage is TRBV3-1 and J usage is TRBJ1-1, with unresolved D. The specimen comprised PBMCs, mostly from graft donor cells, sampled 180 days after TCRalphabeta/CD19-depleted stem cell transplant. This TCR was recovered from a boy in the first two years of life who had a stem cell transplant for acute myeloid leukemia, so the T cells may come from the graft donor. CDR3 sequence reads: CASSQLGGWNTEAFF. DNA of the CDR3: TGTGCCAGCAGCCAGCTAGGAGGGTGGAACACTGAAGCTTTCTTT. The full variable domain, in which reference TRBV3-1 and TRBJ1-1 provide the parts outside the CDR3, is DTAVSQTPKYLVTQMGNDKSIKCEQNLGHDTMYWYKQDSKKFLKIMFSYNNKELIINETVPNRFSPKSPDKAHLNLHINSLELGDSAVYFCASSQLGGWNTEAFFGQGTRLTVV.